The 9 T cell receptor beta chains below all came from one sample that was sequenced in a study of cytomegalovirus exposure and HLA in healthy donors. The PCR ran on 60 Vbeta and 13 Jbeta primers. Assay used: immunoSEQ multiplex PCR; TCRdb lists only in-frame clones, some missing. The sample consists of around 150,000 clones, around 80% of them appearing once. Material: PBMCs. The receptors were sampled from a female donor in good health and CMV-seropositive.

The V and J genes are TRBV5-1 and TRBJ2-1, with 9 bases that match TRBD2. J lost 5 bases, V lost 1 base, and 4 bases had no gene match. This CDR3 region has 15 residues. Germline V gene lookup returns CDR1 SGHRS and CDR2 YFSETQ. The CDR3 nucleotides are TGCGCCAGCAGCTTGCGCGGGGGGGCCAACAATGAGCAGTTCTTC. Translating it yields CASSLRGGANNEQFF.

On this clone: The same CDR3 arises from other DNA sequences in this sample as well. The chain recombines TRBV18 with TRBJ2-7; 9 bases match TRBD1. This CDR3 spans 15 amino acids. Trimming took 0 bases from V and 0 from J; bases not matched to a gene: 0. Germline CDR1 is KGHSH and CDR2 is LQKENI. The DNA for the CDR3 is TGTGCCAGCTCACCACCGGGACAGGGCTCCTACGAGCAGTACTTC. It is translated as CASSPPGQGSYEQYF.

The chain combines TRBV30 with TRBJ2-7, with no clear D. This CDR3 contains 13 residues. Between the trimmed V and J ends, which lost 3 bases and 0 bases, there was a span of 9 bases. Per the germline V gene, CDR1 is GTSNPN and CDR2 is SVGIG (reference sequence). Here the CDR3 reads CAWSGEFSYEQYF. The CDR3 nucleotides are TGTGCCTGGAGCGGAGAATTCTCCTACGAGCAGTACTTC.

V gene TRBV5-1 combines with J gene TRBJ2-5; a possible D gene is TRBD1 (5 bases). The germline gives CDR1 SGHRS, CDR2 YFSETQ. V lost 0 bases to trimming and J lost 4 bases, with 10 bases between them. The CDR3 has 14 amino acids. The CDR3 nucleotides are TGCGCCAGCAGCTTGGCGGTAGGGGCAGAGACCCAGTACTTC. Protein product: CASSLAVGAETQYF.

The rearrangement joins TRBV28 to TRBJ1-5, with D perhaps matching TRBD1 (5 bases). V shed 6 bases and J shed 2 bases, with 14 bases lying between them. Germline CDR1 reads MDHEN; CDR2 reads SYDVKM. The CDR3 extends over 15 amino acids. The CDR3 loop is CASRVWQGGNQPQHF. The DNA of the CDR3 is TGTGCCAGCAGGGTGTGGCAGGGTGGCAATCAGCCCCAGCATTTT.

J is TRBJ1-4 and V is TRBV5-1; the D gene is possibly TRBD1 (5 bases). V was clipped by 0 bases and J by 0 bases, with 12 bases between them. CDR3 length equals 17 residues. CDR1 is SGHRS, CDR2 YFSETQ, per germline. DNA for the CDR3: TGCGCCAGCAGCTTGGTTGGGGCAGCCGCAACTAATGAAAAACTGTTTTTT. Its translation is CASSLVGAAATNEKLFF.

V usage is TRBV10-3 and J usage is TRBJ1-3; the D is unclear. CDR3 length: 15 amino acids. Trimming took 3 bases from V and 2 from J, leaving 11 bases between them. Looked up from germline, CDR1 is ENHRY and CDR2 is SYGVKD. CDR3 DNA: TGTGCCATCAGTGATCCGGGGTATACTGGAAACACCATATATTTT. Its protein is CAISDPGYTGNTIYF.

The chain is built from TRBV28 and TRBJ1-2; 7 bases line up with TRBD1. Germline CDR1 and CDR2: MDHEN and SYDVKM. The CDR3 spans 14 residues. V shed 7 bases and J 3 bases; nucleotides not matched to a gene: 8. The CDR3 DNA reads TGTGCCAGCACCCATTACAGGGGCCACTATGGCTACACCTTC. This codes for CASTHYRGHYGYTF.

The rearrangement joins TRBV6-5 to TRBJ2-7, with a tentative D call TRBD1 (5 bases). The CDR3 spans 14 residues. Germline V lookup: CDR1 MNHEY, CDR2 SVGAGI. V was cut by 8 bases and J by 0 bases, with 14 bases left in between. The CDR3 coding sequence is TGTGCCAGCCAAAAGACAGTTACCTCCTACGAGCAGTACTTC. Protein sequence: CASQKTVTSYEQYF.